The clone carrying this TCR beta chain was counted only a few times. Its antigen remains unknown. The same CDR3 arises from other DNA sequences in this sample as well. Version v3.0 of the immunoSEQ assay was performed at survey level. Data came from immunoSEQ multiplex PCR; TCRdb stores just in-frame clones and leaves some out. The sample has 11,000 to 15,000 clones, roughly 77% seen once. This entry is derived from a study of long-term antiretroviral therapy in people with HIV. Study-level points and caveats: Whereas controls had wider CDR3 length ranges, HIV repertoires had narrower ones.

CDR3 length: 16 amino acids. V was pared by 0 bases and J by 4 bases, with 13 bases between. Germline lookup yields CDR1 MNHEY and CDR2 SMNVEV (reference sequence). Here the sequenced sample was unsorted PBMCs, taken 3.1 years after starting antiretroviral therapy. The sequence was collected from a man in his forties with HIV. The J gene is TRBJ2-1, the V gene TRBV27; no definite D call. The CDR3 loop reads CASSLSGGILYNEQFF. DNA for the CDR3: TGTGCCAGCAGTTTATCGGGCGGAATTTTATACAATGAGCAGTTCTTC.